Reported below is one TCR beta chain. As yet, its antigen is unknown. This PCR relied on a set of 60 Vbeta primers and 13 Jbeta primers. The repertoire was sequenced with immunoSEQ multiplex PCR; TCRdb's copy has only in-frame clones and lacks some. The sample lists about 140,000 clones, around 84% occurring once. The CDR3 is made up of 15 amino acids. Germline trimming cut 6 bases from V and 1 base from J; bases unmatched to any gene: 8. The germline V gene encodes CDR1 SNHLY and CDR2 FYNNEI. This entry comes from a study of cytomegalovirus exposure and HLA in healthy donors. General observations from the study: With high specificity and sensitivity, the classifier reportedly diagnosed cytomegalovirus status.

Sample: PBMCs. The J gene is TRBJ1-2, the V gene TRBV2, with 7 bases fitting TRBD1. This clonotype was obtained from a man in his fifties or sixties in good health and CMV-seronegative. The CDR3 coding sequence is TGTGCCAGCAGACCTACAGGGGTCTTTAACTATGGCTACACCTTC. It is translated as CASRPTGVFNYGYTF.